This T cell receptor (beta chain) was retrieved from a study of control samples from healthy donors and cancer patients. The CDR3 sequence is 14 residues long. J lost 8 bases, V lost 4 bases, and 8 bases had no gene match. Germline V CDR1 and CDR2: MNHNY, SVGAGI (reference sequence). Generated by immunoSEQ multiplex PCR, the TCRdb table keeps only in-frame clones and is missing some. Of around 100,000 clones in the sample, roughly 87% were seen once. This clonotype originated in a woman aged 50 to 60 in good health. Sequences were obtained from blood. This chain links TRBV6-6 with TRBJ1-3, with 7 bases lining up with TRBD1. The CDR3 DNA reads as TGTGCCAGCAGTTCAGACAGGGTGGGATACACCATATATTTT. Residues: CASSSDRVGYTIYF.